Included here is one TCR beta chain sequence, with context. The antigen is not known. This is likely an artifact of a read error, given a far larger clone one base away. There are 14 residues in the CDR3. Germline-derived CDR1 and CDR2 are KGHSH and LQKENI. Data came from immunoSEQ multiplex PCR; TCRdb stores just in-frame clones and leaves some out. The data show about 490,000 clones, over 75% seen once. This sample was included in a study of shared clonotypes between healthy human individuals. General study findings and limits: Having only a few donors restricted how much genetic and exposure-history diversity was captured. Only blood was sampled, and tissue TCR repertoires likely differ from blood ones. Sequencing depth was a factor that was expected to affect clonotype sharing among donors.

This sequence was found in a middle-aged woman in good health. Some clones in this sample may be carry-over from other donors' samples. The chain links TRBV18 to TRBJ1-2; TRBD1 agrees at 7 bases. Sequencing was carried out using PBMCs. CDR3 loop: CASSPTDRDYDYTF. In nucleotides, the CDR3 is TGTGCCAGCTCACCGACCGACAGGGACTATGACTACACCTTC.